This entry features one TCR beta chain sequence. The specificity of this receptor is unknown. Base qualities are not at hand, and no much larger clone is one base apart. The trial excluded patients who had a history of autoimmune disease or who were on systemic immunosuppression. In every dose cohort, peripheral blood was drawn for TCR sequencing at baseline, cycle 4 day 1, and cycle 7 day 1. Samples came from an open-label, multicenter, first-in-human phase I dose-escalation trial of ivuxolimab. The trial enrolled adults with locally advanced or metastatic head and neck squamous cell, hepatocellular, melanoma or renal cell carcinoma. Before TCR sequencing, CD4+ T cells and CD8+ T cells from peripheral blood were sorted into separate populations. These data come from a study of OX40 agonist ivuxolimab in advanced cancers. About the investigation overall: Ivuxolimab, which targeted the costimulatory receptor OX40 (CD134), was an agonistic, fully human IgG2 monoclonal antibody. Partial responses occurred in three dose-escalation patients, of whom one had hepatocellular carcinoma and two had cutaneous melanoma. Peripheral TCRbeta sequencing was intended to test whether TCR sequence diversity was altered and clonal T-cell expansion was caused by ivuxolimab. The paper covers the monotherapy dose-escalation part of the phase I ivuxolimab trial, which included N ≈ 50 patients. Among the roughly 52 dose-escalation patients, about 19 had hepatocellular carcinoma, roughly 15 melanoma, 9 renal cell carcinoma and 9 head and neck cancer. The dose-escalation cohort was around 83% male with a mean age of around 62 years, ranging from 23 to 79. Prior anti-PD-1, anti-PD-L1 or anti-CTLA-4 therapy was permitted, and about two fifths of dose-escalation patients had received checkpoint inhibitors. Intravenous ivuxolimab was administered to patients every 2 weeks at six dose levels: 0.01, 0.1, 0.3, 1.5, 3 and 10 mg/kg. Study-level results and caveats: Antigen specificity was not determined for the clonally expanded peripheral T cells. At doses of 0.1 to 3.0 mg/kg, clonal expansion of both CD4+ and CD8+ blood T cells was observed from baseline to week 6. In partial responders in the 0.1-3.0 mg/kg groups, normalized peripheral clonal expansion was found to be among the lowest, especially among CD8+ T cells. After ivuxolimab, CD8+ T cells had more expanded clones than CD4+ T cells on average. Low levels of normalized T-cell clonal expansion were also seen in some patients who did not respond.

The CDR3 numbers 12 residues from cysteine through phenylalanine. Only the CDR3 region is kept as DNA, spanning 36 bases read in frame from base 1. The germline V gene (reference sequence) supplies CDR1 LNHDA and CDR2 SQIVND. V sheds 7 bases and J sheds 9 bases, leaving 12 bases between their ends. Genomic DNA was extracted from sorted cells for sequencing of the TCRbeta CDR3 region. TCRbeta CDR3 regions were sequenced using the immunoSEQ Assay. The table was pulled from immuneACCESS by TCRdb, which kept in-frame rearrangements only. Such tables lose some clones; where checked, under half of the loss comes from unresolved V genes, and the rest has no known cause. This sample is represented by around 62,000 clones; approximately 86% of them were singletons. 0.85% to 1.4% of the sample belongs to the ten largest clones.

The origin of this receptor is an adult with an advanced solid tumor such as melanoma, head and neck, liver or kidney cancer. The input for sequencing was CD4+ or CD8+ T cells sorted from blood, taken in a trial of the OX40 agonist ivuxolimab. The chain is encoded by TRBV19 joined to TRBJ2-2; the D call could be TRBD1 or TRBD2, with each sharing 5 bases. The DNA reads as follows: TGTGCCAGTACCGGGAACAGGTGGGAGCTGTTTTTT. It codes for CASTGNRWELFF.